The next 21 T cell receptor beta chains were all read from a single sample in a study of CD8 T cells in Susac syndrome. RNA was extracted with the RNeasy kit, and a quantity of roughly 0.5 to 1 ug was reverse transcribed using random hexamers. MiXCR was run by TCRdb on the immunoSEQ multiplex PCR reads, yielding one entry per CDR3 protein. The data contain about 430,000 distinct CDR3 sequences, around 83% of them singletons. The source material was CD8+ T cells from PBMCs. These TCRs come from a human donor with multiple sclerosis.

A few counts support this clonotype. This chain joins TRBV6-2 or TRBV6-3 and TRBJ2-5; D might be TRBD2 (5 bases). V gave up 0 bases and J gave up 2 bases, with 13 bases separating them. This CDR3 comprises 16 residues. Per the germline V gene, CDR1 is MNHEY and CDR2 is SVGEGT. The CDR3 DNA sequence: TGTGCCAGCAGTTACTCTAGCGATTGGGTTCAAGAGACCCAGTACTTC. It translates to CASSYSSDWVQETQYF.

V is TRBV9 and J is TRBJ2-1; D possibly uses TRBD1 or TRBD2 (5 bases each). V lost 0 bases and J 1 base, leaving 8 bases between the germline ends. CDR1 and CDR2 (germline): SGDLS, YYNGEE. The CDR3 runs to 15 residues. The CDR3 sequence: CASSVVRGSYNEQFF. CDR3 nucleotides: TGTGCCAGCAGCGTAGTGAGGGGTTCCTACAATGAGCAGTTCTTC.

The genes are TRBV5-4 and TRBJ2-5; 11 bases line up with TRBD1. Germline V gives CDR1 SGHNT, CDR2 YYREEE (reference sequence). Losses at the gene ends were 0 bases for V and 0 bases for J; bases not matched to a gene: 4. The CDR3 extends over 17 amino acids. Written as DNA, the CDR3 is TGTGCCAGCAGCTTGGTCGGACAGGGGGCTTACCAAGAGACCCAGTACTTC. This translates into CASSLVGQGAYQETQYF.

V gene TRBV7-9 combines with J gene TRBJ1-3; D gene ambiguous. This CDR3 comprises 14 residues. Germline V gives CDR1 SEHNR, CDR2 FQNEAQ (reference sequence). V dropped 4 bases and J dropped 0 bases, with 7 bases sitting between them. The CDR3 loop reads CASSSPFSGNTIYF. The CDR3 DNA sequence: TGTGCCAGCAGCTCCCCCTTCTCTGGAAACACCATATATTTT.

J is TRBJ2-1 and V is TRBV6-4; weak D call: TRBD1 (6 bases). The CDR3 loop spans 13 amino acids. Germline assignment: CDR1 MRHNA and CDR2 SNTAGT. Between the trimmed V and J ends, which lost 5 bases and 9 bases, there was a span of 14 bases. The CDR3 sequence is CASSLTGLGEQFF. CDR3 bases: TGTGCCAGCAGTCTTACAGGGCTAGGTGAGCAGTTCTTC.

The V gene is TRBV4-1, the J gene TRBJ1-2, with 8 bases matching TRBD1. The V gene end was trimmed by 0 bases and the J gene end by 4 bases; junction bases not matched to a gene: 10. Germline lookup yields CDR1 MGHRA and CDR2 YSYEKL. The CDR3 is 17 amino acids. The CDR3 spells CASSQDFRPGGVYGYTF. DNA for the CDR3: TGCGCCAGCAGCCAAGATTTCAGGCCAGGGGGCGTCTATGGCTACACCTTC.

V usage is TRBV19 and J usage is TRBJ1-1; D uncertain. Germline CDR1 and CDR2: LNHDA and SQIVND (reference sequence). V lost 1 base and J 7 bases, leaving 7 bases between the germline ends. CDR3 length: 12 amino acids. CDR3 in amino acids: CASSIGEVEAFF. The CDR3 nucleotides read TGTGCCAGTAGTATAGGGGAGGTTGAAGCTTTCTTT.

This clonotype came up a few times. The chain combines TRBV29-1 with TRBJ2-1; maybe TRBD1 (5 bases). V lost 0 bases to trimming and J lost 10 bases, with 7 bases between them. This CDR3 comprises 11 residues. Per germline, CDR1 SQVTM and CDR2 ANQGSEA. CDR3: CSVEEGPEQFF. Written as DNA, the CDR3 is TGCAGCGTTGAAGAGGGGCCCGAGCAGTTCTTC.

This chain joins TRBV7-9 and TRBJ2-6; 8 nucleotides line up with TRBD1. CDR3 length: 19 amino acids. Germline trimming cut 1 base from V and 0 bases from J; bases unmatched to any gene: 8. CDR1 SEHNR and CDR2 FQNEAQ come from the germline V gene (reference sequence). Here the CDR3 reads CASSLVGDRTSSGANVLTF. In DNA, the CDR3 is TGTGCCAGCAGCTTAGTGGGGGACAGGACGAGCTCTGGGGCCAACGTCCTGACTTTC.

The CDR3 region has the DNA TGTGCCAGTAGTATATCCGGATACAATCAGCCCCAGCATTTT. Translating gives CASSISGYNQPQHF. This chain connects TRBV19 to TRBJ1-5; D uncertain. In germline, CDR1 is LNHDA, CDR2 SQIVND (reference sequence). The V end lost 2 bases, the J end lost 3 bases, and 8 bases lay between the germline ends. This CDR3 has 14 amino acids.

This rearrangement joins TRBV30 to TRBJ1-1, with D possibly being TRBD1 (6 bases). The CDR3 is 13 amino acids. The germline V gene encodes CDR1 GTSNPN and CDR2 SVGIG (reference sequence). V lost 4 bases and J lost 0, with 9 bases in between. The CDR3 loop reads CAWNPGVNTEAFF. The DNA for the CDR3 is TGTGCCTGGAACCCAGGGGTGAACACTGAAGCTTTCTTT.

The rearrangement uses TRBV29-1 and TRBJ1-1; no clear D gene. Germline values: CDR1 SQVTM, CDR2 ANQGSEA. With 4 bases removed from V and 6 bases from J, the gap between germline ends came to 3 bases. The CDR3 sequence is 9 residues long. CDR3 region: CSVGSEAFF. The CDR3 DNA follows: TGCAGCGTTGGTTCTGAAGCTTTCTTT. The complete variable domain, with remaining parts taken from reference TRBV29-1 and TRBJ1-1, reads SAVISQKPSRDICQRGTSLTIQCQVDSQVTMMFWYRQQPGQSLTLIATANQGSEATYESGFVIDKFPISRPNLTFSTLTVSNMSPEDSSIYLCSVGSEAFFGQGTRLTVV.

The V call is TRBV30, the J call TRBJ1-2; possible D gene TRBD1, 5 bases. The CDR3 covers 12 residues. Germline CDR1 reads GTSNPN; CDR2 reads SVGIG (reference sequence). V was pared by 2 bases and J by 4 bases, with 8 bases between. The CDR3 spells CAWSSDSYGYTF. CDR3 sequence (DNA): TGTGCCTGGAGTTCCGACAGCTATGGCTACACCTTC.

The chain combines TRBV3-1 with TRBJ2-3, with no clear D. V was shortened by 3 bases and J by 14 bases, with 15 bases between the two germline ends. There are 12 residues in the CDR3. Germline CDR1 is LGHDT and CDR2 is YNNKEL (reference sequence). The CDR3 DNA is TGTGCCAGCAGCCAGGAAAAGGATATAAGGTATTTT. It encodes CASSQEKDIRYF.

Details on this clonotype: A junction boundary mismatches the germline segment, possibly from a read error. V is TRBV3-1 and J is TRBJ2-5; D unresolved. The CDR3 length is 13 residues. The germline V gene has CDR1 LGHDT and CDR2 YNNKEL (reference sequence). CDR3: CTSSQDPLETQYF. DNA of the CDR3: TGTACCAGCAGCCAAGATCCTCTCGAGACCCAGTACTTC.

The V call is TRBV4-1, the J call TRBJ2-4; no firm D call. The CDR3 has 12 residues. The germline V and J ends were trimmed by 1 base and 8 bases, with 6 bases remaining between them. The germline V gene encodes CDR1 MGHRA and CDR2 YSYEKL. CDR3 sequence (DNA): TGCGCCAGCAGCCAAGGACCAGACATTCAGTACTTC. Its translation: CASSQGPDIQYF.

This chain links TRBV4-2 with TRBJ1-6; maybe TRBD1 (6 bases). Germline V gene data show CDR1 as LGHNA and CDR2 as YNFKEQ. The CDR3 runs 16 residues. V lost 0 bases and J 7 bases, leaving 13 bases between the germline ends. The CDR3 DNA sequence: TGTGCCAGCAGCCAAGAAGGCCCAGGGACAAATTCACCCCTCCACTTT. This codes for CASSQEGPGTNSPLHF.

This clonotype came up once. CDR3 DNA sequence: TGTGCGGCTTCATCTTCGGGCGGGAGGACCCCAGGGGAGACCCAGTACTTC. This codes for CAASSSGGRTPGETQYF. The chain has TRBV28 and TRBJ2-5, with 8 nucleotides matching TRBD2. In germline, CDR1 is MDHEN, CDR2 SYDVKM. The CDR3 is 17 residues long.

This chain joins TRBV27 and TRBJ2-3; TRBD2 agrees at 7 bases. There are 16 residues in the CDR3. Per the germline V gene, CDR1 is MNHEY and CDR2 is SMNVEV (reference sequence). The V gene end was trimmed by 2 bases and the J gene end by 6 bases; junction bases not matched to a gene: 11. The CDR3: CASSLQLAPARDTQYF. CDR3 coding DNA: TGTGCCAGCAGTTTACAACTAGCGCCTGCGCGGGATACGCAGTATTTT.

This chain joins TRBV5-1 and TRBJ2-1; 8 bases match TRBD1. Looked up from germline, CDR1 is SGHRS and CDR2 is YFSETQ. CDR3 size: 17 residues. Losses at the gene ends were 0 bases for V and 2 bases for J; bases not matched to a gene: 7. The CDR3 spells CASSLETGVFPYNEQFF. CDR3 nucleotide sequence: TGCGCCAGCAGCTTGGAGACAGGGGTTTTTCCCTACAATGAGCAGTTCTTC.

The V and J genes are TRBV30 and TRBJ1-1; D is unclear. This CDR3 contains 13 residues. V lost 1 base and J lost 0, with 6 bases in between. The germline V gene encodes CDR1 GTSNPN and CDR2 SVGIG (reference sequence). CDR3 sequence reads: CAWSGDLNTEAFF. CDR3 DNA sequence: TGTGCCTGGAGTGGGGATTTGAACACTGAAGCTTTCTTT.